This T cell receptor beta chain was profiled in a study of metastatic and nonmetastatic thyroid tumors. TCRdb used MiXCR to call clones anew from the PCR reads. The table records just over 20,000 clones, 10% to 15% of them present only once. Treatment of any kind had been given to no patient before thyroid surgery. This clone was seen repeatedly, ten times or more. This CDR3 has 17 amino acids. Germline-derived CDR1 and CDR2 are KGHDR and SFDVKD. Trimming cost V 4 bases and J 4 bases; bases outside gene matches: 10. The chain carries TRBV24-1 and TRBJ2-1; 9 nucleotides line up with TRBD2. Input material: blood. This sequence originates from a female donor with papillary thyroid cancer or a benign thyroid nodule (not recorded which). Some clones in this sample may be carry-over from other donors' samples. The CDR3 region is CATSDSILAGLYNEQFF. CDR3 sequence (DNA): TGTGCCACCAGTGACTCCATACTAGCGGGCCTATACAATGAGCAGTTCTTC.